This T cell receptor (beta chain) was observed in a study of human T cells and chemical hapten exposure. Study information: Diphenylcyclopropenone, dosed weekly to the scalp, was given to patients throughout the approximately 24-week study.

MiXCR, run by TCRdb on the RACE reads, gives a single entry per CDR3 protein. Of approximately 370,000 distinct CDR3 sequences in the sample, around 5.5% were seen once. Overall study findings and caveats: Expanded TCRs showed more large CDR3 clusters than pre-sensitization or healthy control sets.

The sample holds many counts of this clonotype. Its antigen remains unidentified. The time point is: pre-sensitization, week 0. Treatment defined: therapeutic diphenylcyclopropenone sensitization with weekly scalp DPC. This CDR3 is 13 amino acids long. CDR1 DFQATT and CDR2 SNEGSKA come from the germline V gene (reference sequence). V lost 6 bases, J lost 1 base, and 12 bases lay in between. This chain connects TRBV20-1 to TRBJ1-1; D call uncertain. This receptor was taken from a woman aged 18-35 years with alopecia areata. Some clones in this sample may be carry-over from other donors' samples. The sample consisted of whole blood, taken in connection with sensitization to the hapten diphenylcyclopropenone (DPC). The CDR3 DNA reads TGCAGTGCCATGGGTCTCTCGAACACTGAAGCTTTCTTT. This encodes CSAMGLSNTEAFF.